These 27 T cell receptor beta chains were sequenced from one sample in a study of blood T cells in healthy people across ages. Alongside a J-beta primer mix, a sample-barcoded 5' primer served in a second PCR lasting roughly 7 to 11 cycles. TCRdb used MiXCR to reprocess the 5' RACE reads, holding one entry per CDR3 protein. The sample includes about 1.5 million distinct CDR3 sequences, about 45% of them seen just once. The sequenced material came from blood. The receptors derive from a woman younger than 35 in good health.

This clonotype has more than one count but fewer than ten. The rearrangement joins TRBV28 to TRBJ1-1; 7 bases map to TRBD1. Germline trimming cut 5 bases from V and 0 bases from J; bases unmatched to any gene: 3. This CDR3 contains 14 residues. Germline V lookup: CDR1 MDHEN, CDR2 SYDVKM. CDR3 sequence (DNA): TGTGCCAGCAGTCACAGGGGATTGAACACTGAAGCTTTCTTT. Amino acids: CASSHRGLNTEAFF.

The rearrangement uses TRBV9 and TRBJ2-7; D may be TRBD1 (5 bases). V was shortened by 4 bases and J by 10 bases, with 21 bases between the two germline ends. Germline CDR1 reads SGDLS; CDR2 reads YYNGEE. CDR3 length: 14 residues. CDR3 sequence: CASSTLETETAQYF. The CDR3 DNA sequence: TGTGCCAGCAGCACCCTCGAGACAGAAACGGCCCAGTACTTC.

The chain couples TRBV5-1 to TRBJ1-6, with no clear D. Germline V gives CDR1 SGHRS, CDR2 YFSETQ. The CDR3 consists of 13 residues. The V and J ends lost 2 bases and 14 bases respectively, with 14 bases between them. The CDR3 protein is CASSFERPSTLHF. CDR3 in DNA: TGCGCCAGCAGCTTTGAAAGACCCTCCACCCTCCACTTT.

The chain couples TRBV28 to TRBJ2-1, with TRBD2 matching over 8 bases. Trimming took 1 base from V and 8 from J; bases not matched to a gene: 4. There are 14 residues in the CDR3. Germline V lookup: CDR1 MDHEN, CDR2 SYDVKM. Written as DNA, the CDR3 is TGTGCCAGCAGTTTATTGGAGACTAGCGATGAGCAGTTCTTC. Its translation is CASSLLETSDEQFF. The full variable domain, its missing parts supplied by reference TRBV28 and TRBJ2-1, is DVKVTQSSRYLVKRTGEKVFLECVQDMDHENMFWYRQDPGLGLRLIYFSYDVKMKEKGDIPEGYSVSREKKERFSLILESASTNQTSMYLCASSLLETSDEQFFGPGTRLTVL.

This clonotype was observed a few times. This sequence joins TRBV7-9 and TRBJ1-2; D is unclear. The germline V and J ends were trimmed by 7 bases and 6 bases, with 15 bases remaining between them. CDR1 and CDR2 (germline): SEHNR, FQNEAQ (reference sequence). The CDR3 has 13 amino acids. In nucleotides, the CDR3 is TGTGCCAGCACCTCCGCAACCACCCATGGCTACACCTTC. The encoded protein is CASTSATTHGYTF.

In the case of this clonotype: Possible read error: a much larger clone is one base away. The CDR3 reads CAGSYSGREDTQYF. CDR3 DNA sequence: TGTGCCGGCAGCTATAGCGGGAGGGAAGATACGCAGTATTTT. The chain is built from TRBV9 and TRBJ2-3; 11 nucleotides match TRBD2. CDR1 is SGDLS and CDR2 is YYNGEE in the germline V gene. CDR3 size: 14 residues.

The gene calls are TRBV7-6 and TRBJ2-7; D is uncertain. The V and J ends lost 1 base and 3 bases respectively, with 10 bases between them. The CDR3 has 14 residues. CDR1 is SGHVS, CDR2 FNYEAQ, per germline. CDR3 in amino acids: CASSLGSRIYEQYF. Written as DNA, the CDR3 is TGTGCCAGCAGCTTAGGGAGTAGAATCTACGAGCAGTACTTC.

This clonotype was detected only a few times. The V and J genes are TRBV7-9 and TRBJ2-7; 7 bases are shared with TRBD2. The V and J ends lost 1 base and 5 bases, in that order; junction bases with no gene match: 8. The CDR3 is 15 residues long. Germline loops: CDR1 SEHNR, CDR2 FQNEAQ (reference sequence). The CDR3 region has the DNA TGTGCCAGCAGCTTAGTTGGCGGGAGTATCCACGAGCAGTACTTC. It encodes CASSLVGGSIHEQYF.

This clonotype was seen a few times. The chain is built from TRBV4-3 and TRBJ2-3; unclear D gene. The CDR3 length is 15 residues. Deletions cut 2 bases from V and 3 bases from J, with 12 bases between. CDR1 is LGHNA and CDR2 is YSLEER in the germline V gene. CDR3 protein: CASSQTRAATDTQYF. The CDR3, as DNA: TGCGCCAGCAGCCAAACCCGGGCGGCGACAGATACGCAGTATTTT.

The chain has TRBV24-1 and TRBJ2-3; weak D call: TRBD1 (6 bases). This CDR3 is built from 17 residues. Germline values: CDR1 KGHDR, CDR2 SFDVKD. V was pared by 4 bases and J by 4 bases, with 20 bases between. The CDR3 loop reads CATSESLTGNGPDTQYF. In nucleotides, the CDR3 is TGTGCCACCAGTGAAAGCTTGACAGGAAACGGGCCAGATACGCAGTATTTT.

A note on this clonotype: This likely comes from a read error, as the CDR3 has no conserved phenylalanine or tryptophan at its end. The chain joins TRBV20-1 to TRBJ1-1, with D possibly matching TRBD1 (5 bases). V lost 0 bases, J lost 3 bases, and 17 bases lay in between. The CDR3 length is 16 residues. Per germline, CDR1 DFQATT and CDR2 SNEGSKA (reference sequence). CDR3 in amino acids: CSARDYGGAGYTEAFS. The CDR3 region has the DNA TGCAGTGCTAGAGATTATGGAGGGGCGGGGTACACTGAAGCTTTCTCT.

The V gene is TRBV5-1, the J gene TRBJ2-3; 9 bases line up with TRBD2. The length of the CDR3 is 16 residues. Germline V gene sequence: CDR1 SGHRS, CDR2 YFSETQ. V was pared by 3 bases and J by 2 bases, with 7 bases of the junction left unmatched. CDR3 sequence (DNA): TGCGCCAGCAGCTCCTGGACTAGCGCACACACAGATACGCAGTATTTT. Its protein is CASSSWTSAHTDTQYF.

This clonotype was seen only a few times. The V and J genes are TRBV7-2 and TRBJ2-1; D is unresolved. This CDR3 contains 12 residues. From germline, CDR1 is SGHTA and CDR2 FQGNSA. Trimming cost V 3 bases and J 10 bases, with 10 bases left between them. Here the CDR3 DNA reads TGTGCCAGCAGCTTCCGACTGCCAGAGCAGTTCTTC. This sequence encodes CASSFRLPEQFF. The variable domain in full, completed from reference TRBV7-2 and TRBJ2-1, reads GAGVSQSPSNKVTEKGKDVELRCDPISGHTALYWYRQSLGQGLEFLIYFQGNSAPDKSGLPSDRFSAERTGGSVSTLTIQRTQQEDSAVYLCASSFRLPEQFFGPGTRLTVL.

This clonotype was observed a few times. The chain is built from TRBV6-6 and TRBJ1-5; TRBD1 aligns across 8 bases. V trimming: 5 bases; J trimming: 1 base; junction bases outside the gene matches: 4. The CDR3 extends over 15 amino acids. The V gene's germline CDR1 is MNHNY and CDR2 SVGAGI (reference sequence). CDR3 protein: CASSARTGSNQPQHF. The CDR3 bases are TGTGCCAGCAGTGCCCGGACAGGGAGCAATCAGCCCCAGCATTTT.

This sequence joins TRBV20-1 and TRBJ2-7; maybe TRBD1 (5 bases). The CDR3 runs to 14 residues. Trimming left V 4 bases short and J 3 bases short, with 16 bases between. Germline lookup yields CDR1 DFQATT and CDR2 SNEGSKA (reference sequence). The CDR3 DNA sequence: TGCAGTGCTAAGATAGACAGCGCCTTCTACGAGCAGTACTTC. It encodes CSAKIDSAFYEQYF.

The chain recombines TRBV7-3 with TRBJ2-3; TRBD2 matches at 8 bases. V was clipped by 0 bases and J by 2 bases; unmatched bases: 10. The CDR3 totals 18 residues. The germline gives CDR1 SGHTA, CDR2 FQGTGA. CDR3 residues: CASSLTFREGLNTDTQYF. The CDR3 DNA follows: TGTGCCAGCAGCTTAACTTTCCGGGAGGGCCTTAACACAGATACGCAGTATTTT.

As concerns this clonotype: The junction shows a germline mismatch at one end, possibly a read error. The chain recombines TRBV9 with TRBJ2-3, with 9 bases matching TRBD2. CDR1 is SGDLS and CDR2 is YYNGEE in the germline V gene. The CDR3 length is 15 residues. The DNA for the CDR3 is TGTGCCGGCAGCGTAGCGGGAGCTAGCACAGATACGCAGTATTTT. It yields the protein CAGSVAGASTDTQYF.

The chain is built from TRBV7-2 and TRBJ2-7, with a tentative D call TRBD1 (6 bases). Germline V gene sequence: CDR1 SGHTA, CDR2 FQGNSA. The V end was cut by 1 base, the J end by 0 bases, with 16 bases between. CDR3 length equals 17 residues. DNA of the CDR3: TGTGCCAGCAGCTTAGTTAGACAGGCCAGAAGCTCCTACGAGCAGTACTTC. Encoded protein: CASSLVRQARSSYEQYF.

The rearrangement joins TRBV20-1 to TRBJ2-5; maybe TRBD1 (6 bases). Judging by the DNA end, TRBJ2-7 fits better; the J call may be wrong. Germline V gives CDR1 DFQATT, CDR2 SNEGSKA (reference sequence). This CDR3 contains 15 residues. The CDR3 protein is CSARWGQLGAYEQYF. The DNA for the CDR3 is TGCAGTGCTAGATGGGGCCAACTGGGGGCATACGAGCAGTACTTC.

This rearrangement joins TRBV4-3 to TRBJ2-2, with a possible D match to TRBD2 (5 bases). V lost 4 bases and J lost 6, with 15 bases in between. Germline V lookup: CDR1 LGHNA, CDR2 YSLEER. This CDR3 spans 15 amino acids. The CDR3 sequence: CASSRGPGVAGELFF. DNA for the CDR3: TGCGCCAGCAGCCGAGGTCCCGGGGTCGCCGGGGAGCTGTTTTTT.

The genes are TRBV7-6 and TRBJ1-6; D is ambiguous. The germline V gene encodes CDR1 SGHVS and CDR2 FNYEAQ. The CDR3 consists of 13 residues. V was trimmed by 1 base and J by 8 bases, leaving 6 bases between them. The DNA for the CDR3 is TGTGCCAGCAGCTTAGAACCTTATTCACCCCTCCACTTT. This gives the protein CASSLEPYSPLHF.

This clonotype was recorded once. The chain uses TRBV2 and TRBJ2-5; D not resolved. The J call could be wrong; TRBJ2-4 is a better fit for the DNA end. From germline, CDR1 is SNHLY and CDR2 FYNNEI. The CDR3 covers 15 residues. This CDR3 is CASSEERQAKNIQYF. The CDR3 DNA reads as TGTGCCAGCAGTGAAGAGCGTCAGGCCAAAAACATTCAGTACTTC.

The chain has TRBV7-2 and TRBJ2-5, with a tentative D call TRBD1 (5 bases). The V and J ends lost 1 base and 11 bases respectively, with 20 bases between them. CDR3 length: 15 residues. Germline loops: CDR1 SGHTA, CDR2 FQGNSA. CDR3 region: CASSLDSAGINEQYF. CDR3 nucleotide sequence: TGTGCCAGCAGCTTAGATTCAGCAGGGATCAATGAGCAGTACTTC. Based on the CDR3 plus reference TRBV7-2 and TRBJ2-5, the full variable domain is GAGVSQSPSNKVTEKGKDVELRCDPISGHTALYWYRQSLGQGLEFLIYFQGNSAPDKSGLPSDRFSAERTGGSVSTLTIQRTQQEDSAVYLCASSLDSAGINEQYFGPGTRLLVL.

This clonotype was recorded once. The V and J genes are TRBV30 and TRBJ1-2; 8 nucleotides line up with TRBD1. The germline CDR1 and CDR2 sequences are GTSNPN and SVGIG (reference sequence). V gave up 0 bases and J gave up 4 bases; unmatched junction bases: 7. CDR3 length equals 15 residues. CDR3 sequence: CAWSVIQGAFYGYTF. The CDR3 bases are TGTGCCTGGAGTGTTATTCAGGGGGCGTTCTATGGCTACACCTTC.

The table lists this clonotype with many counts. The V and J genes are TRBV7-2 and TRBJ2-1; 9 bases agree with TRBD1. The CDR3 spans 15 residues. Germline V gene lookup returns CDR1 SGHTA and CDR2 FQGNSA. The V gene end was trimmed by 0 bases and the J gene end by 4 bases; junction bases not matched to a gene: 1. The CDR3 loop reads CASSLAGQGYNEQFF. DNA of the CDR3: TGTGCCAGCAGCTTAGCAGGACAGGGGTACAATGAGCAGTTCTTC.

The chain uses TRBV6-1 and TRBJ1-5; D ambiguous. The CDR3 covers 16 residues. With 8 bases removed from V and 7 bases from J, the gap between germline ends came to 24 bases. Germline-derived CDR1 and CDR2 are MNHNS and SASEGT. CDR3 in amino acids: CASVPSLDRAGQPQHF. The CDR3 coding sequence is TGTGCCAGCGTTCCATCCTTGGACCGGGCGGGGCAGCCCCAGCATTTT.

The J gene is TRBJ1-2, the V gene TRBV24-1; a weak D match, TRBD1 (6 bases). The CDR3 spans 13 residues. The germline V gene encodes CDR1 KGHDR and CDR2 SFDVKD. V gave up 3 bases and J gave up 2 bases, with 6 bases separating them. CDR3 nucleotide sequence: TGTGCCACCAGTGATACAGGGAACTATGGCTACACCTTC. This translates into CATSDTGNYGYTF.